Described below is a single TCR beta chain sequence and its context. What it binds is not known. This sample was included in a study of breast tumors, draining lymph nodes, adjacent tissues. General study findings and limits: Data fit most tumor T cells coming from lymph node, expanding in tumor.

Each CDR3 protein is one row after TCRdb ran MiXCR on the multiplex PCR reads. The top ten clones hold 35% to 50% of a sample with about 12,000 distinct CDR3 sequences, just over 70% of them seen once. V dropped 1 base and J dropped 3 bases, with 8 bases sitting between them. Per germline, CDR1 SGHRS and CDR2 YFSETQ. This CDR3 comprises 15 residues. J is TRBJ2-6 and V is TRBV5-1; either TRBD1 or TRBD2 may supply D (5 bases each). This receptor was identified in a female donor with breast cancer. Some clones in this sample may be carry-over from other donors' samples. The material sequenced was tumor-adjacent breast tissue. Written as DNA, the CDR3 is TGCGCCAGCAGCTTGCAGGGACGTGGGGCCAACGTCCTGACTTTC. The encoded protein is CASSLQGRGANVLTF.